Listed here are 22 T cell receptor beta chains from one sample, sequenced in a study of Graves' ophthalmopathy and Graves' hyperthyroidism. Amplification of the TCR beta CDR3 regions used RNA transcripts (as template). RT-PCR with HTBI primers came first, then second-round multiplex PCR. TCRdb analysed the multiplex PCR reads with MiXCR anew, one entry per CDR3 protein. The data hold over 500,000 distinct CDR3 sequences, with 22% observed a single time. Material for sequencing was peripheral blood. The receptors come from a woman aged 18 to 35 with stable Graves' hyperthyroidism. Some clones in this sample may be carry-over from other donors' samples.

The genes are TRBV6-5 and TRBJ1-1; D is perhaps TRBD1 (5 bases). CDR1 and CDR2 (germline): MNHEY, SVGAGI. The CDR3 consists of 13 residues. Trimming left V 2 bases short and J 6 bases short, with 10 bases between. Written as DNA, the CDR3 is TGTGCCAGCAGTTACGGGGGGGGATCTGAAGCTTTCTTT. It specifies CASSYGGGSEAFF.

The J gene is TRBJ2-7, the V gene TRBV29-1; 8 nucleotides match TRBD2. Germline CDR1 SQVTM, CDR2 ANQGSEA. V lost 7 bases and J lost 5; bases outside the gene matches: 7. The CDR3 is 12 amino acids. The chain's CDR3 is CSARTSLNEQYF. The CDR3 DNA follows: TGCAGCGCTCGGACTAGCTTGAACGAGCAGTACTTC.

A few counts support this clonotype. The chain combines TRBV6-1 with TRBJ1-3; D is possibly TRBD1 (5 bases). Trimming took off 6 bases at V and 0 bases at J, with 9 bases between the two ends. The CDR3 loop spans 14 amino acids. CDR1 and CDR2 from the germline V gene are MNHNS and SASEGT. DNA for the CDR3: TGTGCCAGCAGGGACATGAGCTCTGGAAACACCATATATTTT. Translated: CASRDMSSGNTIYF.

The table lists this clonotype with many counts. This chain connects TRBV6-2 or TRBV6-3 to TRBJ2-5; D is unresolved. Trimming left V 1 base short and J 5 bases short, with 5 bases between. The CDR3 runs to 12 residues. CDR1 is MNHEY and CDR2 is SVGEGT in the germline V gene. CDR3 loop: CASSYFGETQYF. Written as DNA, the CDR3 is TGTGCCAGCAGTTACTTTGGGGAGACCCAGTACTTC.

This clonotype was counted ten times or more. This sequence joins TRBV28 and TRBJ2-7; D is unclear. The CDR3 extends over 13 amino acids. V shed 5 bases and J shed 7 bases, with 15 bases lying between them. Looked up from germline, CDR1 is MDHEN and CDR2 is SYDVKM. CDR3 DNA sequence: TGTGCCAGCAGTCAACATGGTTTAGGTGAGCAGTACTTC. It translates to CASSQHGLGEQYF. Full variable domain (rest looked up from reference TRBV28 and TRBJ2-7): DVKVTQSSRYLVKRTGEKVFLECVQDMDHENMFWYRQDPGLGLRLIYFSYDVKMKEKGDIPEGYSVSREKKERFSLILESASTNQTSMYLCASSQHGLGEQYFGPGTRLTVT.

This clonotype was counted many times. The chain recombines TRBV19 with TRBJ1-5, with D perhaps TRBD1 (6 bases). Germline V lookup: CDR1 LNHDA, CDR2 SQIVND (reference sequence). The CDR3 runs 12 residues. The V end lost 4 bases, the J end lost 11 bases, and 12 bases lay between the germline ends. CDR3: CASSTIGQTQHF. The CDR3 DNA is TGTGCCAGTAGTACAATCGGACAGACCCAGCATTTT.

In its sample, this clonotype was seen many times. The CDR3 DNA sequence: TGTGCCACCACGGGGGGGCTAGGAGCTTTCTTT. It encodes CATTGGLGAFF. The chain combines TRBV19 with TRBJ1-1; possible D gene TRBD1, 6 bases. The CDR3 spans 11 residues. Germline CDR1 reads LNHDA; CDR2 reads SQIVND (reference sequence). Trimming removed 10 bases at V and 10 bases at J, with 16 bases between.

The chain links TRBV11-2 to TRBJ2-1; 7 bases map to TRBD2. The germline V gene encodes CDR1 SGHAT and CDR2 FQNNGV. J gave up 6 bases and V 0 bases, and 5 bases lay outside the gene matches. This CDR3 is built from 15 residues. The CDR3 here is CASSLDGGRANEQFF. CDR3 DNA sequence: TGTGCCAGCAGCTTAGACGGGGGGAGGGCCAATGAGCAGTTCTTC.

The V call is TRBV29-1, the J call TRBJ2-7, with 10 bases aligning to TRBD2. The V gene's germline CDR1 is SQVTM and CDR2 ANQGSEA. With 4 bases clipped from V and 6 bases from J, the junction kept 9 bases outside the gene matches. CDR3 length: 14 residues. The CDR3 nucleotides read TGCAGCGTTGCGGGGCTAGCGGGAGTTCGCGAGCAGTACTTC. Its translation is CSVAGLAGVREQYF.

This clonotype came up many times. V is TRBV7-2 and J is TRBJ1-5; maybe TRBD1 (5 bases). This CDR3 spans 12 amino acids. The V gene's germline CDR1 is SGHTA and CDR2 FQGNSA. Deletions cut 3 bases from V and 9 bases from J, with 9 bases between. CDR3 nucleotides: TGTGCCAGCAGCTTCCAAGACAGGCCCCAGCATTTT. Its protein product is CASSFQDRPQHF. The variable domain in full, with the rest retrieved from reference TRBV7-2 and TRBJ1-5, is GAGVSQSPSNKVTEKGKDVELRCDPISGHTALYWYRQSLGQGLEFLIYFQGNSAPDKSGLPSDRFSAERTGGSVSTLTIQRTQQEDSAVYLCASSFQDRPQHFGDGTRLSIL.

There are a few counts of this clonotype. The genes are TRBV6-5 and TRBJ2-5, with D unresolved. From germline, CDR1 is MNHEY and CDR2 SVGAGI. The CDR3 consists of 13 residues. Deletions cut 4 bases from V and 4 bases from J, with 10 bases between. CDR3 amino acids: CASSFHQRETQYF. In nucleotides, the CDR3 is TGTGCCAGCAGTTTTCACCAGCGAGAGACCCAGTACTTC.

Many counts were recorded for this clonotype. The chain uses TRBV19 and TRBJ2-7, with D hard to call. This CDR3 contains 12 residues. The V and J ends lost 5 bases and 6 bases respectively, with 11 bases between them. Germline values: CDR1 LNHDA, CDR2 SQIVND (reference sequence). The CDR3 sequence is CASSGSGGEQYF. The CDR3 DNA sequence: TGTGCCAGTAGTGGCTCTGGCGGCGAGCAGTACTTC.

This clonotype appeared many times. The J gene is TRBJ2-5, the V gene TRBV6-1; D may be TRBD1 (5 bases). The CDR3 is made up of 12 amino acids. V was cut by 8 bases and J by 4 bases, with 11 bases left in between. The germline V gene has CDR1 MNHNS and CDR2 SASEGT. In DNA, the CDR3 is TGTGCCAGCGATAGGCAGGGAGAGACCCAGTACTTC. Amino acids: CASDRQGETQYF.

This clonotype was detected ten times or more. It may be a read error: a sequence one base away is much more abundant. Lacking the conserved final phenylalanine or tryptophan, this CDR3 likely reflects a read error. The J gene is TRBJ1-1, the V gene TRBV12-3 or TRBV12-4; D is uncertain. Between the trimmed V and J ends, which lost 6 bases and 0 bases, there was a span of 8 bases. This CDR3 is built from 13 residues. The CDR3 here is CASRHQLNTEAFS. CDR3 DNA sequence: TGTGCCAGCAGGCACCAATTGAACACTGAAGCTTTCTCT.

The chain uses TRBV30 and TRBJ2-7; D is unresolved. This CDR3 has 15 amino acids. V was shortened by 1 base and J by 5 bases, with 18 bases between the two germline ends. Germline values: CDR1 GTSNPN, CDR2 SVGIG (reference sequence). The CDR3 nucleotides are TGTGCCTGGAGTGACCTGACCCTTGGACGGGACGAGCAGTACTTC. Translating it yields CAWSDLTLGRDEQYF.

The chain couples TRBV28 to TRBJ2-2; the match to TRBD1 covers 7 bases. The germline V gene has CDR1 MDHEN and CDR2 SYDVKM. This CDR3 contains 13 residues. The ends lost 7 bases at V and 4 bases at J; junction bases unmatched: 3. CDR3 in amino acids: CASNSGGTGELFF. In DNA form, the CDR3 reads TGTGCCAGCAATTCAGGGGGCACCGGGGAGCTGTTTTTT.

As to this clonotype: Since a much larger clone is just one base distant, this may be a read error. The genes are TRBV28 and TRBJ1-1; tentative D call: TRBD1 (5 bases). The germline V gene has CDR1 MDHEN and CDR2 SYDVKM. There are 16 residues in the CDR3. The CDR3 reads CASSLSRDLMNTEACF. CDR3 nucleotide sequence: TGTGCCAGCAGTTTAAGCAGGGATCTCATGAACACTGAAGCTTGCTTT.

The chain recombines TRBV2 with TRBJ2-4; 7 bases agree with TRBD1. Germline loops: CDR1 SNHLY, CDR2 FYNNEI. Trimming at V came to 7 bases and at J to 0 bases, leaving 15 bases not matched to a gene. The CDR3 loop spans 18 amino acids. CDR3 nucleotides: TGTGCCAGCACCAATCCGGTGGTTACAGGGGCAGCCAAAAACATTCAGTACTTC. Its translation is CASTNPVVTGAAKNIQYF.

The chain uses TRBV5-1 and TRBJ2-5; TRBD2 matches at 11 bases. With V trimmed by 3 bases and J by 1 base, 5 bases remained unmatched. The CDR3 extends over 16 amino acids. Germline lookup yields CDR1 SGHRS and CDR2 YFSETQ. DNA for the CDR3: TGCGCCAGCAGCTCTGGACTAGCGGGTATCCAAGAGACCCAGTACTTC. It specifies CASSSGLAGIQETQYF.

V gene TRBV2 combines with J gene TRBJ1-1; D is ambiguous. Germline V gene data show CDR1 as SNHLY and CDR2 as FYNNEI. The CDR3 totals 15 residues. Trimming took 3 bases from V and 5 from J, leaving 16 bases between them. In nucleotides, the CDR3 is TGTGCCAGCAGTGAGGGTGCAGGACGTTGGACTGAAGCTTTCTTT. It encodes CASSEGAGRWTEAFF.

The chain joins TRBV7-2 to TRBJ1-1; D is uncertain. Per germline, CDR1 SGHTA and CDR2 FQGNSA. There are 14 residues in the CDR3. V gave up 5 bases and J gave up 1 base, with 11 bases separating them. The CDR3 here is CASSAPRSNTEAFF. In DNA, the CDR3 is TGTGCCAGCAGCGCACCCAGATCGAACACTGAAGCTTTCTTT.

Ten or more counts support this clonotype. The chain combines TRBV11-2 with TRBJ2-7, with D unresolved. V shed 1 base and J shed 3 bases, with 7 bases lying between them. Germline V gene lookup returns CDR1 SGHAT and CDR2 FQNNGV. The length of the CDR3 is 13 residues. The CDR3 loop is CASSLASGYEQYF. The CDR3 DNA follows: TGTGCCAGCAGCTTAGCATCGGGCTACGAGCAGTACTTC.